The 23 T cell receptor beta chains given below trace back to one sample, sequenced in a study of blood T cell repertoires in COVID-19. Clones were sequenced by immunoSEQ multiplex PCR, and TCRdb holds only the in-frame ones, with some missing. In the table there are about 120,000 clones, 81% of which are singletons. The sequencing input was peripheral blood. The receptors shown here come from a human donor in a cohort sampled during active COVID-19.

CDR3 sequence reads: CASTTDRGYGYTF. The DNA for the CDR3 is TGTGCCAGCACGACGGACAGGGGCTATGGCTACACCTTC. The chain joins TRBV2 to TRBJ1-2; 9 positions agree with TRBD1. V shed 7 bases, J shed 4 bases, and the junction held 4 bases outside the gene matches. Germline lookup yields CDR1 SNHLY and CDR2 FYNNEI. CDR3 size: 13 residues.

V gene TRBV7-6 combines with J gene TRBJ2-1, with TRBD2 matching 9 bases. The junction had 5 bases not matched to a gene; V was cut back by 1 base and J by 7 bases. Germline lookup yields CDR1 SGHVS and CDR2 FNYEAQ. The CDR3 loop spans 15 amino acids. The CDR3 sequence is CASSLVIAGVNEQFF. CDR3 nucleotides: TGTGCCAGCAGCTTAGTAATAGCGGGGGTTAATGAGCAGTTCTTC.

This chain connects TRBV15 to TRBJ2-5; 8 nucleotides line up with TRBD1. Germline V CDR1 and CDR2: LNHNV, YYDKDF (reference sequence). Trimming at V came to 0 bases and at J to 3 bases, leaving 9 bases not matched to a gene. This CDR3 has 17 amino acids. The CDR3 sequence: CATSRDRPGGSEETQYF. CDR3 DNA sequence: TGTGCCACCAGCAGAGATAGGCCAGGGGGCTCTGAAGAGACCCAGTACTTC.

The chain joins TRBV10-3 to TRBJ2-7; 7 nucleotides line up with TRBD1. Germline V gene data show CDR1 as ENHRY and CDR2 as SYGVKD. The CDR3 covers 13 residues. The V gene end was trimmed by 11 bases and the J gene end by 5 bases; junction bases not matched to a gene: 12. CDR3: CAAHDRVGDEQYF. The CDR3 DNA follows: TGTGCCGCCCACGACAGGGTAGGCGACGAGCAGTACTTC.

The V and J genes are TRBV6-5 and TRBJ2-7; possible D gene TRBD1, 6 bases. CDR1 MNHEY and CDR2 SVGAGI come from the germline V gene. V gave up 10 bases and J gave up 4 bases, with 14 bases separating them. There are 12 residues in the CDR3. CDR3 in DNA: TGTGCCACCTGGACAGAAGGTTACGAGCAGTACTTC. Translation gives CATWTEGYEQYF.

V gene TRBV7-3 combines with J gene TRBJ1-1; D perhaps matches TRBD1 (6 bases). The CDR3 runs 13 residues. The V end was cut by 3 bases, the J end by 3 bases, with 8 bases between. Germline loops: CDR1 SGHTA, CDR2 FQGTGA. CDR3 residues: CASSLDSDTEAFF. CDR3 DNA sequence: TGTGCCAGCAGCTTGGACAGCGACACTGAAGCTTTCTTT.

This clone was detected only once. J is TRBJ2-7 and V is TRBV6-5, with 7 bases fitting TRBD2. Germline lookup yields CDR1 MNHEY and CDR2 SVGAGI. This CDR3 comprises 14 residues. V lost 6 bases, J lost 4 bases, and 9 bases stayed unmatched. The CDR3 here is CASSSGGTSYEQYF. The CDR3 DNA sequence: TGTGCCAGCAGCTCCGGGGGGACGTCATACGAGCAGTACTTC.

In regard to this clone: At one of its ends the junction is not consistent with the germline gene, which may arise from a read error. The chain uses TRBV6-5 and TRBJ1-6; a possible D gene is TRBD1 (5 bases). Germline CDR1 reads MNHEY; CDR2 reads SVGAGI. This CDR3 has 12 residues. The CDR3 sequence is CVSRPGGSPLHF. The CDR3 nucleotides read TGTGTCAGCAGACCCGGGGGTTCACCCCTCCACTTT.

The chain uses TRBV5-8 and TRBJ2-7, with 10 bases fitting TRBD2. V was pared by 4 bases and J by 5 bases, with 9 bases of the junction left unmatched. Germline-derived CDR1 and CDR2 are SGHTS and YDEGEE. This CDR3 region has 15 residues. CDR3 bases: TGTGCCAGCAGCCTGGAACTAGCGGGATTACACGAGCAGTACTTC. This sequence encodes CASSLELAGLHEQYF.

The chain carries TRBV2 and TRBJ2-5; D is perhaps TRBD2 (6 bases). The length of the CDR3 is 12 residues. Germline CDR1 SNHLY, CDR2 FYNNEI. V lost 8 bases and J 4 bases, leaving 11 bases between the germline ends. This chain's CDR3 is CASGGLGETQYF. DNA for the CDR3: TGTGCCAGCGGGGGACTTGGAGAGACCCAGTACTTC.

This sequence joins TRBV7-2 and TRBJ1-2, with 11 bases identical to TRBD1. Unmatched junction bases numbered 7, after V lost 3 bases and J lost 7 bases. CDR1 and CDR2 (germline): SGHTA, FQGNSA. The CDR3 consists of 15 residues. CDR3 sequence (DNA): TGTGCCAGCAGCTTCGCCGGGACAGGGGGTAGTGGCTACACCTTC. Amino acid sequence: CASSFAGTGGSGYTF.

The J gene is TRBJ2-5, the V gene TRBV6-2 or TRBV6-3; D possibly corresponds to TRBD1 (5 bases). Germline V lookup: CDR1 MNHEY, CDR2 SVGEGT. This CDR3 has 11 amino acids. Trimming removed 5 bases at V and 4 bases at J, with 5 bases between. Written as DNA, the CDR3 is TGTGCCAGCAGTCAGGGAGAGACCCAGTACTTC. This translates into CASSQGETQYF.

This clone showed up just a few times. CDR3 nucleotides: TGTGCCAGCAGTTACGGGACTAGCGGCCGGGGGGAGCAGTACTTC. This sequence encodes CASSYGTSGRGEQYF. The J gene is TRBJ2-7, the V gene TRBV6-6, with 11 bases aligning to TRBD2. Trimming at V came to 2 bases and at J to 7 bases, leaving 7 bases not matched to a gene. Germline-derived CDR1 and CDR2 are MNHNY and SVGAGI (reference sequence). The length of the CDR3 is 15 residues.

The V and J genes are TRBV5-1 and TRBJ2-5, with D perhaps TRBD1 (6 bases). Per germline, CDR1 SGHRS and CDR2 YFSETQ. The CDR3 sequence is 16 residues long. Between the trimmed V and J ends, which lost 4 bases and 4 bases, there was a span of 20 bases. CDR3 bases: TGCGCCAGCAGCCTCAATCCAGGGGAGCAGGGAGAGACCCAGTACTTC. It translates to CASSLNPGEQGETQYF.

This sequence joins TRBV27 and TRBJ1-1, with TRBD1 matching 8 bases. CDR1 is MNHEY, CDR2 SMNVEV, per germline (reference sequence). This CDR3 is 15 amino acids long. The trim removed 5 bases at V and 5 bases at J, leaving 10 bases unmatched. CDR3 nucleotide sequence: TGTGCCAGCAGTGCTACCGGGACAGGTTGGACTGAAGCTTTCTTT. Amino acid sequence: CASSATGTGWTEAFF.

V usage is TRBV4-3 and J usage is TRBJ2-1; 10 bases are a match to TRBD2. This CDR3 is 15 amino acids long. CDR1 is LGHNA, CDR2 YSLEER, per germline. Unmatched junction bases numbered 7, after V lost 2 bases and J lost 9 bases. The CDR3 DNA sequence: TGCGCCAGCAGCCAACTAGCGGGGGCGAACAGTGAGCAGTTCTTC. Protein product: CASSQLAGANSEQFF.

The chain recombines TRBV5-6 with TRBJ2-7; 8 positions match TRBD1. Germline assignment: CDR1 SGHDT and CDR2 YYEEEE. Unmatched junction bases numbered 8, after V lost 5 bases and J lost 4 bases. The CDR3 runs 14 residues. CDR3 amino acids: CASRFQGAQYEQYF. The CDR3 DNA reads as TGTGCCAGCAGATTCCAGGGGGCTCAGTACGAGCAGTACTTC.

The rearrangement joins TRBV5-6 to TRBJ1-2; 7 positions agree with TRBD1. The germline V gene has CDR1 SGHDT and CDR2 YYEEEE. Trimming at V came to 3 bases and at J to 5 bases, leaving 10 bases not matched to a gene. The CDR3 has 15 amino acids. The CDR3 sequence is CASSSNPGQRYGYTF. The DNA of the CDR3 is TGTGCCAGCAGCTCAAACCCGGGACAGCGTTATGGCTACACCTTC.

CDR3 sequence (DNA): TGTGCCAGCAGCTTCCCAGGATTCCGCGGCTACACCTTC. The encoded protein is CASSFPGFRGYTF. The chain uses TRBV7-2 and TRBJ1-2; D gene ambiguous. The V gene lost 3 bases and the J gene lost 8 bases, with 13 bases spanning the gap. The CDR3 runs 13 residues. Germline V gene data show CDR1 as SGHTA and CDR2 as FQGNSA.

This clone came up once. This chain links TRBV3-1 (or the pseudogene TRBV3-2) with TRBJ2-1; 11 nucleotides match TRBD2. The CDR3 consists of 16 residues. Germline CDR1 and CDR2: LGHDT and YNNKEL (reference sequence). The junction had 10 bases not matched to a gene; V was cut back by 4 bases and J by 8 bases. The CDR3 region is CASSPWVAGGPDEQFF. CDR3 DNA: TGTGCCAGCAGCCCCTGGGTAGCGGGAGGGCCGGATGAGCAGTTCTTC.

The chain is built from TRBV29-1 and TRBJ1-1, with D uncertain. V lost 4 bases, J lost 1 base, and 7 bases lay in between. Germline assignment: CDR1 SQVTM and CDR2 ANQGSEA. The CDR3 is 12 residues long. The CDR3 sequence is CSVGHRNTEAFF. CDR3 DNA: TGCAGCGTTGGTCACAGGAACACTGAAGCTTTCTTT.

Only one count was recorded for this clone. This chain links TRBV19 with TRBJ2-7; 13 bases agree with TRBD2. Germline lookup yields CDR1 LNHDA and CDR2 SQIVND (reference sequence). The CDR3 loop spans 15 amino acids. V was pared by 5 bases and J by 7 bases, with 8 bases of the junction left unmatched. The CDR3 DNA follows: TGTGCCAGTAGTGGGAGGACTAGCGGGAGTCGAGAGCAGTACTTC. Translating it yields CASSGRTSGSREQYF.

The rearrangement links TRBV27 to TRBJ1-6, with D perhaps matching TRBD1 (6 bases). The CDR3 runs 13 residues. CDR1 MNHEY and CDR2 SMNVEV come from the germline V gene (reference sequence). Trimming removed 4 bases at V and 8 bases at J, with 9 bases between. The DNA of the CDR3 is TGTGCCAGCAGTTCCGACAGGTATTCACCCCTCCACTTT. As protein: CASSSDRYSPLHF.